This passage covers 5 T cell receptor beta chains from one sample sequenced in a study of shared clonotypes between healthy human individuals. Method: immunoSEQ multiplex PCR; TCRdb's copy keeps in-frame clones and lacks some. The sample holds some 2,100,000 clones; roughly 95% are singletons and the top ten take less than 0.15%. Specimen: naive CD4+ T cells sorted from blood. Subset reported: CD45RA+ positively selected. All receptors come from a man aged 18 to 35 in good health.

The chain recombines TRBV7-9 with TRBJ2-1; no reliable D call. V gave up 3 bases and J gave up 7 bases, with 10 bases separating them. Germline CDR1 is SEHNR and CDR2 is FQNEAQ (reference sequence). The CDR3 runs to 13 residues. The CDR3 DNA sequence: TGTGCCAGCAGCTTCTCCCAGGCGAATGAGCAGTTCTTC. It encodes CASSFSQANEQFF.

V and J are TRBV10-3 and TRBJ2-3; TRBD2 aligns across 7 bases. The J segment lost 0 bases and the V segment lost 0 bases, leaving 12 bases of the junction unmatched. From germline, CDR1 is ENHRY and CDR2 SYGVKD. CDR3 size: 19 residues. The CDR3 coding sequence is TGTGCCATCAGTGAGTCGCGGGGCCGACTAGCTTCGAGCACAGATACGCAGTATTTT. Translation: CAISESRGRLASSTDTQYF.

This clone has only a few counts. The V and J genes are TRBV10-3 and TRBJ2-5; no clear D. Germline CDR1 reads ENHRY; CDR2 reads SYGVKD. The length of the CDR3 is 11 residues. Trimming removed 1 base from V and 5 bases from J, with 2 bases in between. The CDR3 bases are TGTGCCATCAGTGAGTGGGAGACCCAGTACTTC. Translating it yields CAISEWETQYF.

This chain uses TRBV19 with TRBJ1-6; D unclear. The CDR3 runs to 12 residues. The V end was cut by 5 bases, the J end by 6 bases, with 5 bases between. Germline V gene data show CDR1 as LNHDA and CDR2 as SQIVND (reference sequence). CDR3 coding DNA: TGTGCCAGTAGTTCCGTTAATTCACCCCTCCACTTT. The encoded protein is CASSSVNSPLHF. The variable domain in full, completed from reference TRBV19 and TRBJ1-6, reads DGGITQSPKYLFRKEGQNVTLSCEQNLNHDAMYWYRQDPGQGLRLIYYSQIVNDFQKGDIAEGYSVSREKKESFPLTVTSAQKNPTAFYLCASSSVNSPLHFGNGTRLTVT.

V usage is TRBV6-1 and J usage is TRBJ2-7; D remains unclear. The CDR3 is 16 amino acids. V lost 1 base, J lost 7 bases, and 20 bases lay in between. The germline V gene has CDR1 MNHNS and CDR2 SASEGT. The CDR3 bases are TGTGCCAGCAGTGAAGTACGATGGCCTCAACCCCGAGAGCAGTACTTC. Its protein product is CASSEVRWPQPREQYF.